Shown below are 14 T cell receptor beta chains from a single sample sequenced in a study of T cells in Graves' hyperthyroidism and ophthalmopathy. There were TCR beta CDR3 regions amplified from RNA transcripts. Using the HTBI primer set, a first-round RT-PCR was run on the TCR CDR3. TCRdb reanalysed the multiplex PCR reads using MiXCR and keeps one entry per CDR3 protein. Of about 620,000 distinct CDR3 sequences listed, around 15% are singletons. Sequences were obtained from blood. The receptors shown here come from a woman aged 25 to 39 with Graves' hyperthyroidism.

This clonotype was observed a handful of times. The V call is TRBV10-3, the J call TRBJ1-6; D gene unclear. Germline values: CDR1 ENHRY, CDR2 SYGVKD. The V end was cut by 6 bases, the J end by 3 bases, with 3 bases between. This CDR3 comprises 12 residues. The CDR3 DNA reads TGTGCCATCAGGGACTATAATTCACCCCTCCACTTT. Translated: CAIRDYNSPLHF.

This clonotype was counted many times. The chain uses TRBV7-3 and TRBJ2-1; 7 positions agree with TRBD2. CDR3 length equals 14 residues. Unmatched junction bases numbered 2, after V lost 2 bases and J lost 4 bases. CDR1 SGHTA and CDR2 FQGTGA come from the germline V gene. CDR3 in amino acids: CASSLQGGYNEQFF. The CDR3 bases are TGTGCCAGCAGCTTACAGGGAGGGTACAATGAGCAGTTCTTC.

This chain links TRBV20-1 with TRBJ2-7; D remains unclear. V shed 0 bases and J shed 0 bases, with 9 bases lying between them. The CDR3 runs to 14 residues. CDR1 is DFQATT, CDR2 SNEGSKA, per germline (reference sequence). CDR3 in DNA: TGCAGTGCTAGAGATCTTAGGTCCTCCTACGAGCAGTACTTC. Translating it yields CSARDLRSSYEQYF.

The V call is TRBV7-9, the J call TRBJ2-3; D may match TRBD1 or TRBD2 (5 bases each). V lost 5 bases to trimming and J lost 2 bases, with 17 bases between them. This CDR3 contains 16 residues. Per germline, CDR1 SEHNR and CDR2 FQNEAQ (reference sequence). DNA for the CDR3: TGTGCCAGCAGCGAATTCCCGGGGCGTTCCACAGATACGCAGTATTTT. This encodes CASSEFPGRSTDTQYF.

This clonotype appeared many times. The V gene is TRBV7-2, the J gene TRBJ2-7; D tentatively fits TRBD1 or TRBD2 (5 bases each). Germline assignment: CDR1 SGHTA and CDR2 FQGNSA. V shed 6 bases and J shed 3 bases, with 15 bases lying between them. This CDR3 comprises 14 residues. CDR3: CASSSGPQLYEQYF. The CDR3 coding sequence is TGTGCCAGCAGTTCGGGACCGCAACTCTACGAGCAGTACTTC. Full variable domain (outside the CDR3, taken from reference TRBV7-2 and TRBJ2-7): GAGVSQSPSNKVTEKGKDVELRCDPISGHTALYWYRQSLGQGLEFLIYFQGNSAPDKSGLPSDRFSAERTGGSVSTLTIQRTQQEDSAVYLCASSSGPQLYEQYFGPGTRLTVT.

This clonotype came up many times. The chain links TRBV27 to TRBJ2-7; D is unresolved. Germline CDR1 and CDR2: MNHEY and SMNVEV (reference sequence). The CDR3 is 14 residues long. The V gene lost 0 bases and the J gene lost 3 bases, with 9 bases spanning the gap. The CDR3 coding sequence is TGTGCCAGCAGTTTATCTCCCGTAAGCTACGAGCAGTACTTC. Protein product: CASSLSPVSYEQYF.

This clonotype occurred many times. V usage is TRBV11-1 and J usage is TRBJ2-5; 7 bases fit TRBD2. CDR1 and CDR2 from the germline V gene are SGHAT and FQDESV (reference sequence). The CDR3 consists of 15 residues. V lost 2 bases to trimming and J lost 4 bases; unmatched junction nucleotides: 7. The CDR3 loop is CASSLLAGVGETQYF. The DNA of the CDR3 is TGTGCCAGCAGCTTATTGGCGGGAGTGGGAGAGACCCAGTACTTC.

The chain has TRBV29-1 and TRBJ1-1, with unresolved D. The CDR3 is 16 amino acids. The ends were cut back, 6 bases at V and 0 bases at J, with 20 bases in the middle. Looked up from germline, CDR1 is SQVTM and CDR2 is ANQGSEA. The CDR3 DNA follows: TGCAGCGTCGCTACGATACAGAGGGAGCTGAACACTGAAGCTTTCTTT. Its protein is CSVATIQRELNTEAFF.

The sample holds a few counts of this clonotype. The chain recombines TRBV9 with TRBJ1-2, with TRBD1 as a possible D gene (5 bases). V lost 6 bases, J lost 6 bases, and 12 bases lay in between. The CDR3 is made up of 12 amino acids. In germline, CDR1 is SGDLS, CDR2 YYNGEE. The CDR3 loop is CASKGSDNGYTF. CDR3 DNA sequence: TGTGCCAGCAAGGGGTCGGACAATGGCTACACCTTC. Filled out from reference TRBV9 and TRBJ1-2, the complete variable domain reads DSGVTQTPKHLITATGQRVTLRCSPRSGDLSVYWYQQSLDQGLQFLIQYYNGEERAKGNILERFSAQQFPDLHSELNLSSLELGDSALYFCASKGSDNGYTFGSGTRLTVV.

The table lists this clonotype with many counts. The chain joins TRBV2 to TRBJ2-1; D remains ambiguous. Germline V gene lookup returns CDR1 SNHLY and CDR2 FYNNEI. This CDR3 is 12 amino acids long. Between the trimmed V and J ends, which lost 3 bases and 4 bases, there was a span of 4 bases. CDR3 nucleotides: TGTGCCAGCAGTGACGGGTACAATGAGCAGTTCTTC. Its translation: CASSDGYNEQFF.

This clonotype came up many times. The J gene is TRBJ2-7, the V gene TRBV28; D perhaps matches TRBD2 (6 bases). Trimming took 6 bases from V and 6 from J, leaving 12 bases between them. The CDR3 extends over 12 amino acids. Germline V lookup: CDR1 MDHEN, CDR2 SYDVKM. CDR3 region: CASSRLVREQYF. Written as DNA, the CDR3 is TGTGCCAGCAGCAGACTAGTACGCGAGCAGTACTTC. The complete variable domain, with remaining parts taken from reference TRBV28 and TRBJ2-7, reads DVKVTQSSRYLVKRTGEKVFLECVQDMDHENMFWYRQDPGLGLRLIYFSYDVKMKEKGDIPEGYSVSREKKERFSLILESASTNQTSMYLCASSRLVREQYFGPGTRLTVT.

This clonotype was seen repeatedly, ten times or more. V is TRBV28 and J is TRBJ2-3; D gene unclear. This CDR3 spans 14 amino acids. V was trimmed by 1 base and J by 4 bases, leaving 9 bases between them. Germline CDR1 is MDHEN and CDR2 is SYDVKM. The CDR3 reads CASSLSLGSDTQYF. In nucleotides, the CDR3 is TGTGCCAGCAGTTTATCTCTGGGGTCAGATACGCAGTATTTT.

Ten or more counts support this clonotype. The V call is TRBV6-1, the J call TRBJ1-5, with 10 bases lining up with TRBD1. V lost 4 bases to trimming and J lost 9 bases; unmatched junction nucleotides: 6. CDR3 size: 14 residues. Germline assignment: CDR1 MNHNS and CDR2 SASEGT. The CDR3 coding sequence is TGTGCCAGCAGTGCCGGGACAGGGGTTCGGCCCCAGCATTTT. Its protein product is CASSAGTGVRPQHF.

This chain uses TRBV19 with TRBJ2-7, with D maybe TRBD1 (6 bases). CDR3 length: 16 residues. Germline CDR1 is LNHDA and CDR2 is SQIVND (reference sequence). The ends were cut back, 4 bases at V and 0 bases at J, with 16 bases in the middle. The chain's CDR3 is CASSTWTDHLSYEQYF. The CDR3 DNA is TGTGCCAGTAGTACGTGGACAGACCACCTCTCCTACGAGCAGTACTTC.